Each of the 3 T cell receptor beta chains below was sequenced from the same sample in a study of T cell clusters in autoimmune cytopenias. One tube held mixed TRB-A and TRB-B primer pools for touch-down PCR. TCRdb reprocessed the multiplex PCR reads and keeps a single row for each CDR3 protein, giving no DNA. The sample has under 7,500 distinct CDR3 sequences. Approximately 36,000 genome equivalents of blood DNA were amplified for TRB. This sample also belongs to another study, concerning T cell repertoires in aging, cancer and after chemotherapy.

The sample consisted of peripheral blood. These receptors originate from a human donor in good health.

This clonotype is called medium-sized (0.01 to 0.1%) based on its frequency. The chain employs TRBV19 and TRBJ2-5. Per the germline V gene, CDR1 is LNHDA and CDR2 is SQIVND (reference sequence). The CDR3 is 12 residues long. The CDR3 loop is CASSGNGETQYF.

This clonotype is medium-sized by frequency. The rearrangement links TRBV18 to TRBJ2-7. The CDR3 has 12 residues. The V gene's germline CDR1 is KGHSH and CDR2 LQKENI. This chain's CDR3 is CASSPPSREQYF.

The chain uses TRBV6-1 and TRBJ2-7. This CDR3 has 13 residues. CDR1 and CDR2 from the germline V gene are MNHNS and SASEGT. This CDR3 is CASIKRSSYEQYF.